Sequencing of this T cell receptor (beta chain) was carried out in a study of T cell responses to AZD1222 COVID-19 vaccine. As for the study in general: The analysis combined second doses at about 4 or about 12 weeks.

Comment on this clone: The antigen is not known.

Clones were read by immunoSEQ multiplex PCR, and TCRdb kept only the in-frame ones, dropping some. The top ten hold approximately 12% of the sample, which has roughly 120,000 clones, about 82% seen once. CDR3 length: 16 amino acids. Deletions cut 2 bases from V and 1 base from J, with 14 bases between. The germline V gene encodes CDR1 MNHEY and CDR2 SMNVEV (reference sequence). Broader study findings: The donor cohort was predominantly white British with a female majority, and clonal diversity may have been underestimated. The study sampled repertoires only after the peak T cell response. Spike-specific TCR breadth and depth were elevated following two AZD1222 doses.

This receptor was identified in an adult in good health. The V call is TRBV27, the J call TRBJ1-1; D unclear. Sample: peripheral blood, taken on day 0 of AZD1222 vaccination. The CDR3 region has the DNA TGTGCCAGCAGTTTAGTCCGGGGTAGGTGGAACACTGAAGCTTTCTTT. This gives the protein CASSLVRGRWNTEAFF.